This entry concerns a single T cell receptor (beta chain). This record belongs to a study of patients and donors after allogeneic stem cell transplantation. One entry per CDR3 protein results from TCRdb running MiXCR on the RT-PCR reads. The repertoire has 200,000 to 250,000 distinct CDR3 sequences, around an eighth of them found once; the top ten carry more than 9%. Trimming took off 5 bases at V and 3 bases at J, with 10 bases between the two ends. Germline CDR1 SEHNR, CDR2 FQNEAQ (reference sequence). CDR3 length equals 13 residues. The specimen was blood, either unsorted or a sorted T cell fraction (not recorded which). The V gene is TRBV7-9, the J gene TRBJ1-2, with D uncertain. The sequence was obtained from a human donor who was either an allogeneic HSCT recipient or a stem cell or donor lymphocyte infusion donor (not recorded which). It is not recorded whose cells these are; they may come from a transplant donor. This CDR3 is CASSGIAHYGYTF. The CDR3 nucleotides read TGTGCCAGCAGCGGTATTGCCCACTATGGCTACACCTTC.